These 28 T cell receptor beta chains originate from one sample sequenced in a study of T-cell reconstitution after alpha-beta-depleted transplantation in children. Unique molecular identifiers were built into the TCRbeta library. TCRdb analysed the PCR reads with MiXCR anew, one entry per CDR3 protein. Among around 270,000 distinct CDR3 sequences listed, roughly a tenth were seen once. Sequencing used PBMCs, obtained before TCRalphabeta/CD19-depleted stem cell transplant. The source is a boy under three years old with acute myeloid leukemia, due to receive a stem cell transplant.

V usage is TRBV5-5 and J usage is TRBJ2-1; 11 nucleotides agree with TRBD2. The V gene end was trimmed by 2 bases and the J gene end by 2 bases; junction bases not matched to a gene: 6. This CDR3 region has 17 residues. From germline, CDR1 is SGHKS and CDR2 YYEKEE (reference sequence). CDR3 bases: TGTGCCAGCAGCTTCTCCCTTAGCGGGGGGGCCTACAATGAGCAGTTCTTC. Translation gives CASSFSLSGGAYNEQFF.

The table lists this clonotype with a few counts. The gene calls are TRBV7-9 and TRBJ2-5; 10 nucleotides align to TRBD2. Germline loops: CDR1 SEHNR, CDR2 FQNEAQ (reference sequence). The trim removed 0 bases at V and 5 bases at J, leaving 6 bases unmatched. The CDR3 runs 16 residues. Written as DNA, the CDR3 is TGTGCCAGCAGCTTAGCGCAAGCGGGGGGGCCGGAGACCCAGTACTTC. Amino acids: CASSLAQAGGPETQYF. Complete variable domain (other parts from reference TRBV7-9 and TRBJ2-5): DTGVSQNPRHKITKRGQNVTFRCDPISEHNRLYWYRQTLGQGPEFLTYFQNEAQLEKSRLLSDRFSAERPKGSFSTLEIQRTEQGDSAMYLCASSLAQAGGPETQYFGPGTRLLVL.

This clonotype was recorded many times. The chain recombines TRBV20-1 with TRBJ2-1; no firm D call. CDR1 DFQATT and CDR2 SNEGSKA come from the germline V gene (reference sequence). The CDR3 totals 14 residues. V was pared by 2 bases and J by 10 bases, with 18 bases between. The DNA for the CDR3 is TGCAGTGCTAGAACTTCAATGGGAATGGAGGAGCAGTTCTTC. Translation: CSARTSMGMEEQFF.

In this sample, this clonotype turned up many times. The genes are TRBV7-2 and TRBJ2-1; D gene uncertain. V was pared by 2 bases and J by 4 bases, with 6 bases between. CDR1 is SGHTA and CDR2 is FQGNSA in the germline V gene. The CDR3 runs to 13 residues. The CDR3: CASSLTLYNEQFF. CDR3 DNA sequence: TGTGCCAGCAGCTTAACCCTATACAATGAGCAGTTCTTC. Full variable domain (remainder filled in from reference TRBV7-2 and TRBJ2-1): GAGVSQSPSNKVTEKGKDVELRCDPISGHTALYWYRQSLGQGLEFLIYFQGNSAPDKSGLPSDRFSAERTGGSVSTLTIQRTQQEDSAVYLCASSLTLYNEQFFGPGTRLTVL.

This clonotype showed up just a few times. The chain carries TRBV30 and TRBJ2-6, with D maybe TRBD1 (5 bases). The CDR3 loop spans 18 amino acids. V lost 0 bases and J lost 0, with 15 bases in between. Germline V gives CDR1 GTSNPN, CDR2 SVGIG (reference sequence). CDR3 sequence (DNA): TGTGCCTGGAGTGTTATGCGACAGACACTCTCTGGGGCCAACGTCCTGACTTTC. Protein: CAWSVMRQTLSGANVLTF.

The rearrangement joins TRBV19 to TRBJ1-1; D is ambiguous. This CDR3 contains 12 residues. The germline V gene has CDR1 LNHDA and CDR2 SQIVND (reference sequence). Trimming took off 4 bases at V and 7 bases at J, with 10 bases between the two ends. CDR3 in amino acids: CASSTAPDEAFF. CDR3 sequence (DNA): TGTGCCAGTAGTACTGCGCCCGATGAAGCTTTCTTT.

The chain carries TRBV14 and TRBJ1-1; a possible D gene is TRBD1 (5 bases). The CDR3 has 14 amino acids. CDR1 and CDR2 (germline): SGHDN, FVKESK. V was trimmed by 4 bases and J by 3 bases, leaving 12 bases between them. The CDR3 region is CASSLGQIYTEAFF. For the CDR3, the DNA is TGTGCCAGCAGCCTAGGACAAATATACACTGAAGCTTTCTTT.

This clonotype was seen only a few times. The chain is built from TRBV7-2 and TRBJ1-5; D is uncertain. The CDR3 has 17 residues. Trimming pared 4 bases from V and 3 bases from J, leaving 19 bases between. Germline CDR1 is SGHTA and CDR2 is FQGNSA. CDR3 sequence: CASSSRNPGSDNQPQHF. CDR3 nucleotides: TGTGCCAGCAGCTCCCGGAACCCGGGTTCGGACAATCAGCCCCAGCATTTT.

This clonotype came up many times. The CDR3 region is CASRIQTGVDEKLFF. Here the CDR3 DNA reads TGCGCCAGCAGGATCCAGACAGGGGTGGACGAAAAACTGTTTTTT. The chain has TRBV5-1 and TRBJ1-4; 8 nucleotides line up with TRBD1. V lost 5 bases to trimming and J lost 8 bases; unmatched junction nucleotides: 11. Germline V CDR1 and CDR2: SGHRS, YFSETQ. The CDR3 totals 15 residues.

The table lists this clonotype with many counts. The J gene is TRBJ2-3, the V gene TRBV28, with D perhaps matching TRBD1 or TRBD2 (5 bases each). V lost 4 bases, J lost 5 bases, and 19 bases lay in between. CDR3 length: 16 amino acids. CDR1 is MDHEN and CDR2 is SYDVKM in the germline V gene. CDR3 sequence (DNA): TGTGCCAGCAGTTCCCCCGGGACCGCGATAGGAGATACGCAGTATTTT. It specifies CASSSPGTAIGDTQYF. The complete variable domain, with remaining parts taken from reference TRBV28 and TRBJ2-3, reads DVKVTQSSRYLVKRTGEKVFLECVQDMDHENMFWYRQDPGLGLRLIYFSYDVKMKEKGDIPEGYSVSREKKERFSLILESASTNQTSMYLCASSSPGTAIGDTQYFGPGTRLTVL.

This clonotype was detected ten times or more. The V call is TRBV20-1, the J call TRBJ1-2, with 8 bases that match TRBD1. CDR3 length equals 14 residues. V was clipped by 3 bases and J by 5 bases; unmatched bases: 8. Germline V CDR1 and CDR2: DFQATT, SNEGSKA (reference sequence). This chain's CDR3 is CSARRTGLFYGYTF. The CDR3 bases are TGCAGTGCTAGGAGGACAGGGCTCTTTTATGGCTACACCTTC.

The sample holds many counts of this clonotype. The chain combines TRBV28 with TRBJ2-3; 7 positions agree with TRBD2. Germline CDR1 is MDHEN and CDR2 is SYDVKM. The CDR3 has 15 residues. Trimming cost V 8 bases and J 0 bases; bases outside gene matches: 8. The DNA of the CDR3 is TGTGCCAGCGGTGGGGCTAGCGGTAGCACAGATACGCAGTATTTT. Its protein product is CASGGASGSTDTQYF.

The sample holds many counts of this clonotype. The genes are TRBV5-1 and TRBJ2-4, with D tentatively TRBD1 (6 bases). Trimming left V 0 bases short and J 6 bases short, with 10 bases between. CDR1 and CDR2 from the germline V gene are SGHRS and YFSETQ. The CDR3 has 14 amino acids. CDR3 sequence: CASSLAGERNIQYF. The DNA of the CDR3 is TGCGCCAGCAGCTTGGCAGGGGAGCGAAACATTCAGTACTTC.

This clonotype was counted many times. The CDR3 nucleotides read TGTGCCAGCAGCGAAGGACTACCCTCCTACAATGAGCAGTTCTTC. Translated: CASSEGLPSYNEQFF. The rearrangement joins TRBV7-2 to TRBJ2-1; D might be TRBD2 (6 bases). Germline assignment: CDR1 SGHTA and CDR2 FQGNSA. Trimming shortened V by 5 bases and J by 0 bases, and 11 bases separated the two germline ends. The CDR3 totals 15 residues.

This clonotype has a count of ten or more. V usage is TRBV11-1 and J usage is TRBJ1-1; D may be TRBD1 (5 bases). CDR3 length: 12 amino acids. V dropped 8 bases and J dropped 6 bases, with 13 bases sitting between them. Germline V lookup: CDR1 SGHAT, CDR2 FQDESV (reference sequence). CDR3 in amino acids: CASEGEGPEAFF. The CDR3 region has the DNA TGTGCCAGCGAAGGGGAGGGTCCTGAAGCTTTCTTT. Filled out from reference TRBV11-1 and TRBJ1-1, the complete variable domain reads EAEVAQSPRYKITEKSQAVAFWCDPISGHATLYWYRQILGQGPELLVQFQDESVVDDSQLPKDRFSAERLKGVDSTLKIQPAELGDSAMYLCASEGEGPEAFFGQGTRLTVV.

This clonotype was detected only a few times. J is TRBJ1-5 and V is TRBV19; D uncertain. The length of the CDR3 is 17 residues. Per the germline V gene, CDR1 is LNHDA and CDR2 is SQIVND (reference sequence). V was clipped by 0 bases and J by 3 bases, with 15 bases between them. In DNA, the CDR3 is TGTGCCAGTAGTATAGATTTGGGAACGTATTACAATCAGCCCCAGCATTTT. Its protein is CASSIDLGTYYNQPQHF.

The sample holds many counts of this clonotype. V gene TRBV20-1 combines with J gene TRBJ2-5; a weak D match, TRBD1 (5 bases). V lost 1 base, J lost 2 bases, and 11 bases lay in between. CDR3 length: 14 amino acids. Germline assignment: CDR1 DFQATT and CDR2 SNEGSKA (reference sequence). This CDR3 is CSARVAGWQETQYF. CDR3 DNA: TGCAGTGCTAGAGTGGCAGGGTGGCAAGAGACCCAGTACTTC.

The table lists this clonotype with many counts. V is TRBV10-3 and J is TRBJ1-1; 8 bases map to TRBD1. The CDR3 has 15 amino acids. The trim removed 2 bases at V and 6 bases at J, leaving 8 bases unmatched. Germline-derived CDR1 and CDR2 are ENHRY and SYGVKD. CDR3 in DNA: TGTGCCATCAGTGAGGGACAGGGTGGCGTACCTGAAGCTTTCTTT. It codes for CAISEGQGGVPEAFF.

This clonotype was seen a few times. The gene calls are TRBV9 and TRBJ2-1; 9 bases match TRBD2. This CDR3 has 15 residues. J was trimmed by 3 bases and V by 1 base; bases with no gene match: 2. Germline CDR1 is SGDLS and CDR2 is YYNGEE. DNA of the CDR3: TGTGCCAGCAGCGTAAGGACTAGCGACTACAATGAGCAGTTCTTC. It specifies CASSVRTSDYNEQFF.

DNA of the CDR3: TGTGCCAGCAGACCAACCCCAGCTGAGAACTATGGCTACACCTTC. It specifies CASRPTPAENYGYTF. The gene calls are TRBV7-2 and TRBJ1-2, with D hard to call. The CDR3 length is 15 residues. Trimming took 6 bases from V and 2 from J, leaving 16 bases between them. Germline V gives CDR1 SGHTA, CDR2 FQGNSA.

The CDR3 DNA follows: TGTGCCAGTAGGTCCGGGACAGGGGTTAGGAACACTGAAGCTTTCTTT. Translating it yields CASRSGTGVRNTEAFF. V and J are TRBV19 and TRBJ1-1; 10 nucleotides agree with TRBD1. The CDR3 is 16 amino acids. CDR1 and CDR2 (germline): LNHDA, SQIVND (reference sequence). V shed 6 bases, J shed 1 base, and the junction held 8 bases outside the gene matches.

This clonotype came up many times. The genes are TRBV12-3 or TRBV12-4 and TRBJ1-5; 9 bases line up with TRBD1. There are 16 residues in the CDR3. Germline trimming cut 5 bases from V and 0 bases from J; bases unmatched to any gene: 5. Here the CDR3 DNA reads TGTGCCAGCAGTCCACAGGGGGCTCATAGCAATCAGCCCCAGCATTTT. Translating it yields CASSPQGAHSNQPQHF.

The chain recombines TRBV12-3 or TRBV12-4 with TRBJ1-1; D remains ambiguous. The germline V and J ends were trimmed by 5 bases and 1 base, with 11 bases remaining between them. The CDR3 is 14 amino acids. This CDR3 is CASSLIRENTEAFF. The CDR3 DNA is TGTGCCAGCAGTCTGATTCGAGAGAACACTGAAGCTTTCTTT.

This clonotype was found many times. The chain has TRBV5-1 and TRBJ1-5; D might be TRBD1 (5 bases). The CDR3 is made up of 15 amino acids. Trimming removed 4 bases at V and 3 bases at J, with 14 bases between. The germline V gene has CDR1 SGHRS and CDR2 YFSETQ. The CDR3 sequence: CASSPGTTDNQPQHF. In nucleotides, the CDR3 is TGCGCCAGCAGCCCCGGGACGACCGACAATCAGCCCCAGCATTTT.

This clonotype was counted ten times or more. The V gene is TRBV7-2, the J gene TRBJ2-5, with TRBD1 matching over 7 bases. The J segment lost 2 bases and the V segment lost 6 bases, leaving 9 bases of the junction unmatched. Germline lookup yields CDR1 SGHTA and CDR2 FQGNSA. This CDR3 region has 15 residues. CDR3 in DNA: TGTGCCAGCAGACCATACAGGGGTGGTCAAGAGACCCAGTACTTC. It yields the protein CASRPYRGGQETQYF.

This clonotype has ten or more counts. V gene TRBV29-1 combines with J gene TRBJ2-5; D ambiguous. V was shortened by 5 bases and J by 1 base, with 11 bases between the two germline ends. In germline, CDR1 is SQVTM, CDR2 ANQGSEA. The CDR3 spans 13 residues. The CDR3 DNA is TGCAGCGTTTCTGGGGTCCCCCAAGAGACCCAGTACTTC. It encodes CSVSGVPQETQYF. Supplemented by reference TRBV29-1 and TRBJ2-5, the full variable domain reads SAVISQKPSRDICQRGTSLTIQCQVDSQVTMMFWYRQQPGQSLTLIATANQGSEATYESGFVIDKFPISRPNLTFSTLTVSNMSPEDSSIYLCSVSGVPQETQYFGPGTRLLVL.

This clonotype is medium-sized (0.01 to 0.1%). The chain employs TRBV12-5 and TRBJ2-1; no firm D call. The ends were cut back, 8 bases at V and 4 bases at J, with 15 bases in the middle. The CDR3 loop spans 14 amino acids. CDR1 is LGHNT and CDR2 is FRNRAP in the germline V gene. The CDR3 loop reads CASSLSDRYNEQFF. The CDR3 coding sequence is TGTGCTAGTTCTTTGTCCGACCGTTACAATGAGCAGTTCTTC.

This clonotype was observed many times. CDR3 DNA: TGTGCCAGCAGCTTAGTGGAGGGTTTAGAGACCCAGTACTTC. It yields the protein CASSLVEGLETQYF. The V and J genes are TRBV7-9 and TRBJ2-5, with a weak D call TRBD2 (6 bases). The CDR3 length is 14 residues. The V gene lost 1 base and the J gene lost 4 bases, with 10 bases spanning the gap. Germline V CDR1 and CDR2: SEHNR, FQNEAQ (reference sequence).